These T cell receptor beta chains were read from a single sample in a study of cytomegalovirus exposure and HLA in healthy donors. Some clones are missing from TCRdb's copy, which holds only in-frame ones; the method was immunoSEQ multiplex PCR. The table has 200,000 or so clones, around 80% seen once. Sequencing was carried out using PBMCs. Receptors were obtained from a woman under 30 in good health and CMV-seropositive. Each CDR3 is given with its conserved first and last residue. A D gene is named only where the DNA matches it firmly. Clone size appears in some rows only: once, few, many, or a class for an expanded clone.

j_call clone_size d_call v_call cdr3_nt cdr3_aa
TRBJ2-3 . TRBD2 TRBV5-6 TGTGCCAGCAGGTTACTAGCGGGGCCCTCAGATACGCAGTATTTT CASRLLAGPSDTQYF
TRBJ1-1 . . TRBV2 TGTGCCAGCAGTGAGTGGGTCCGAGGAGCTTTCTTT CASSEWVRGAFF
TRBJ1-2 . TRBD1 TRBV30 TGTGCCGGGAGGGGAGACAGGGCCTATGGCTACACCTTC CAGRGDRAYGYTF
TRBJ2-3 . . TRBV6-4 TGTGCCAGCAGTGACACGGGAGACACAGATACGCAGTATTTT CASSDTGDTDTQYF
TRBJ1-1 . . TRBV29-1 TGCAGCGTTGAAGATCAAGGGGGTACTGAAGCTTTCTTT CSVEDQGGTEAFF
TRBJ1-2 . TRBD1 TRBV6-1 TGTGCCAGCAGTGCCCCGGGACAGGGCTTCTATGGCTACACCTTC CASSAPGQGFYGYTF
TRBJ2-6 . . TRBV6-1 TGTGCCAGCAGTGAAGGGGGTGGGGCCAACGGCCTGACTTTC CASSEGGGANGLTF
TRBJ2-3 once TRBD2 TRBV18 TGTGCCAGCCCACCCAGCGGGGGGGCAGGTGTCAAAGATACGCAGTATTTT CASPPSGGAGVKDTQYF
TRBJ2-3 . TRBD1 TRBV7-9 TGTGCCAGCAGCGTGACAGGGGGCGTCACAGATACGCAGTATTTT CASSVTGGVTDTQYF
TRBJ1-5 . TRBD1 TRBV28 TGTGCCAGCAGCACGGGACAGAATTATAGCAATCAGCCCCAGCATTTT CASSTGQNYSNQPQHF
TRBJ2-3 . TRBD2 TRBV27 TGTGCCAGCAGGTTAGCGGGGGGCGCCACAGATACGCAGTATTTT CASRLAGGATDTQYF
TRBJ1-1 . TRBD1 TRBV6-5 TGTGCCAGCAGTTGGGGTACAGGGGGCCGGAACACTGAAGCTTTCTTT CASSWGTGGRNTEAFF
TRBJ2-5 . . TRBV25-1 TGTGCCAGCAGTGAGTCCCGCCAGGTTGAGACCCAGTACTTC CASSESRQVETQYF
TRBJ2-3 . TRBD2 TRBV4-1 TGCGCCAGCAGCCAAGGACTAGCGGGGGGGCATCCCACAGATACGCAGTATTTT CASSQGLAGGHPTDTQYF
TRBJ2-3 . . TRBV13 TGTGCCAGCAGCTTAGACACGGCGGTCAGCACAGATACGCAGTATTTT CASSLDTAVSTDTQYF
TRBJ1-6 . . TRBV6-1 TGTGCCAGCAGTGAAAGGGTTGCTCTGAGGGTTAATTCACCCCTCCACTTT CASSERVALRVNSPLHF
TRBJ2-3 . . TRBV14 TGTGCCAGCAGCCAAGTCGTCGGACTTCGAGATACGCAGTATTTT CASSQVVGLRDTQYF
TRBJ1-1 . . TRBV2 TGTGCCAGCAGTGAAGACCACGCAGGGAACACTGAAGCTTTCTTT CASSEDHAGNTEAFF
TRBJ1-5 . . TRBV20-1 TGCAGTGCCCCCCGGGGGGTTCTACAGCATTTT CSAPRGVLQHF
TRBJ2-1 . . TRBV1 TGCACCAGCAGCCCGAGCGCACTACCGGGGGGGGCTCGTAATGAGCAGTTCTTC CTSSPSALPGGARNEQFF
TRBJ2-3 . TRBD2 TRBV19 TGTGCCACCGGGACTAGCGGAGCAGATACGCAGTATTTT CATGTSGADTQYF
TRBJ2-1 . TRBD2 TRBV9 TGTGCCAGCAGTAGAGCGGGGGGGGCTTACAATGAGCAGTTCTTC CASSRAGGAYNEQFF
TRBJ1-1 . . TRBV5-1 TGCGCCAGCAGCAGACTCGCGGCCGGTACTGAAGCTTTCTTT CASSRLAAGTEAFF
TRBJ1-1 . TRBD1 TRBV30 TGTGCCTGGAGGGGACAGGGTTCCGGTACTGAAGCTTTCTTT CAWRGQGSGTEAFF
TRBJ2-2 . TRBD2 TRBV5-5 TGTGCCAGCAGCGCACTAGCGGGGGACACCGGGGAGCTGTTTTTT CASSALAGDTGELFF
TRBJ1-6 . . TRBV6-6 TGTGCCAGCAACCAAGGGGATTCACCCCTCCACTTT CASNQGDSPLHF
TRBJ1-1 once . TRBV5-1 TGCGCCAGCAGCTTGGAAAGGGGAGGGACCGCTGAAGCTTTCTTT CASSLERGGTAEAFF
TRBJ2-3 . TRBD1 TRBV5-1 TGCGCCAGCAGACTAACAGGGGGAGCCTCCACAGATACGCAGTATTTT CASRLTGGASTDTQYF
TRBJ1-1 . TRBD1 TRBV15 TGTGCCGCCAGCGCGGGACAGGGGTTGATCACTGAAGCTTTCTTT CAASAGQGLITEAFF
TRBJ2-3 . . TRBV19 TGTGCCAGTAGTAAGGCCTCCACTAACACAGGTACGCAGTATTTT CASSKASTNTGTQYF
TRBJ2-5 . . TRBV4-2 TGTGCCAGCAGCCGAACTTTGTACCAAGAGACCCAGTACTTC CASSRTLYQETQYF
TRBJ1-2 . . TRBV10-2 TGCGCCAGCAGTCCGGGGGGGGGCGTAAGCTACACCTTC CASSPGGGVSYTF
TRBJ1-3 . . TRBV7-9 TGTGCCAGCAGCTTTGGGGAGGTGAGAGGAAACACCATATATTTT CASSFGEVRGNTIYF
TRBJ2-5 . TRBD2 TRBV5-1 TGCGCCAGCAGCTACTGGACTAGCGGAGAGACCCAGTACTTC CASSYWTSGETQYF
TRBJ1-4 . . TRBV5-1 TGCGCCAGCAGCCAAACACTCGACAGGCAAACTAATGAAAAACTGTTTTTT CASSQTLDRQTNEKLFF
TRBJ1-5 . TRBD1 TRBV6-1 TGTGCCAGCAGGGACAGGGGGCTTCATCAGCCCCAGCATTTT CASRDRGLHQPQHF
TRBJ2-5 once TRBD1 TRBV6-1 TGTGCCAGCTGGGGGACAGGGATATCGAGAGAGACCCAGTACTTC CASWGTGISRETQYF
TRBJ1-2 . TRBD1 TRBV6-5 TGTGCCAGCAGACAGGACAGGGACCCCTATGGCTACACCTTC CASRQDRDPYGYTF
TRBJ2-2 . TRBD1 TRBV2 TGTGCCAGCAGCATCAACAGGGGGGCGAACACCGGGGAGCTGTTTTTT CASSINRGANTGELFF
TRBJ1-3 . . TRBV9 TGTGCCAGCACCGGAGGAGAGGGAAACACCATATATTTT CASTGGEGNTIYF
TRBJ2-3 . TRBD1 TRBV29-1 TGCAGCGTTAGGGACAGGGTCTACACAGATACGCAGTATTTT CSVRDRVYTDTQYF